This TCR beta chain is from a study of identical twins. This CDR3 has 13 amino acids. CDR1 is DFQATT and CDR2 is SNEGSKA in the germline V gene (reference sequence). The germline V and J ends were trimmed by 3 bases and 1 base, with 9 bases remaining between them. TCRdb re-derived calls from the 5' RACE reads in MiXCR, one entry per CDR3 protein. The sample has under 800,000 distinct CDR3 sequences, roughly 20% seen once. There are a few counts of this clonotype. A further study also used this sample, focusing on T cells expressing NK-cell markers.

The receptor comes from a woman younger than 35 in good health. Sequencing was performed on PBMCs. The chain uses TRBV20-1 and TRBJ1-2, with D possibly matching TRBD1 (5 bases). Here the CDR3 DNA reads TGCAGTGCTAGGGGACGGAGTAACTATGGCTACACCTTC. This encodes CSARGRSNYGYTF.